These 19 T cell receptor beta chains share one sample of origin, sequenced in a study of T cells in tuberculosis. Regarding time point: new active TB diagnosis, blood taken before or within 7 days of starting treatment. Measured with immunoSEQ multiplex PCR; TCRdb has only the in-frame clones, and not every one. The sample has 30,000 or so clones, roughly 94% seen once. The sequenced sample was PBMCs, obtained at tuberculosis diagnosis. Source of these receptors: an adult with tuberculosis. Some clones in this sample may be carry-over from other donors' samples.

V usage is TRBV7-9 and J usage is TRBJ2-7, with 9 bases fitting TRBD1. Germline V gene sequence: CDR1 SEHNR, CDR2 FQNEAQ (reference sequence). The length of the CDR3 is 19 residues. Losses at the gene ends were 5 bases for V and 2 bases for J; bases not matched to a gene: 19. The CDR3 coding sequence is TGTGCCAGCAGCACTGACAGGGGGTCCCGCTGGGGAAGTCCCTACGAGCAGTACTTC. Translated, it gives CASSTDRGSRWGSPYEQYF.

V and J are TRBV18 and TRBJ2-1, with 7 bases aligning to TRBD1. The V gene end was trimmed by 4 bases and the J gene end by 5 bases; junction bases not matched to a gene: 8. Per the germline V gene, CDR1 is KGHSH and CDR2 is LQKENI. The CDR3 length is 15 residues. The DNA of the CDR3 is TGTGCCAGCTCACGAGACAGGGTTGGTGACAATGAGCAGTTCTTC. Amino acids: CASSRDRVGDNEQFF. Based on the CDR3 plus reference TRBV18 and TRBJ2-1, the full variable domain is NAGVMQNPRHLVRRRGQEARLRCSPMKGHSHVYWYRQLPEEGLKFMVYLQKENIIDESGMPKERFSAEFPKEGPSILRIQQVVRGDSAAYFCASSRDRVGDNEQFFGPGTRLTVL.

The CDR3 is CASSWTGTYEQYF. In nucleotides, the CDR3 is TGTGCCAGCAGTTGGACGGGGACCTACGAGCAGTACTTC. The V call is TRBV2, the J call TRBJ2-7, with a tentative D call TRBD2 (5 bases). Germline V gene data show CDR1 as SNHLY and CDR2 as FYNNEI. The ends were cut back, 5 bases at V and 2 bases at J, with 10 bases in the middle. This CDR3 region has 13 residues. Full variable domain (outside the CDR3, taken from reference TRBV2 and TRBJ2-7): EPEVTQTPSHQVTQMGQEVILRCVPISNHLYFYWYRQILGQKVEFLVSFYNNEISEKSEIFDDQFSVERPDGSNFTLKIRSTKLEDSAMYFCASSWTGTYEQYFGPGTRLTVT.

The genes are TRBV6-5 and TRBJ2-2; 7 bases are shared with TRBD1. CDR1 is MNHEY, CDR2 SVGAGI, per germline. The trim removed 0 bases at V and 7 bases at J, leaving 8 bases unmatched. CDR3 length: 16 residues. CDR3 protein: CASSYSTGSFGGELFF. As DNA, the CDR3 is TGTGCCAGCAGTTACTCGACAGGGTCTTTTGGCGGGGAGCTGTTTTTT.

In this sample, this clone turned up once. The chain uses TRBV5-6 and TRBJ1-4; D is perhaps TRBD1 (5 bases). CDR3 length: 15 amino acids. CDR1 is SGHDT, CDR2 YYEEEE, per germline. Trimming pared 5 bases from V and 1 base from J, leaving 12 bases between. The DNA for the CDR3 is TGTGCCAGCAGGTACAGGATAGGAACTAATGAAAAACTGTTTTTT. Amino acid sequence: CASRYRIGTNEKLFF.

The chain has TRBV13 and TRBJ1-2, with D possibly being TRBD1 (5 bases). Germline V lookup: CDR1 PRHDT, CDR2 FYEKMQ (reference sequence). The CDR3 length is 16 residues. V lost 5 bases, J lost 1 base, and 17 bases lay in between. CDR3: CASSRKATDLNYGYTF. The DNA for the CDR3 is TGTGCCAGCAGCCGAAAGGCGACAGACCTTAACTATGGCTACACCTTC. Together with reference TRBV13 and TRBJ1-2, the CDR3 gives the full variable domain: AAGVIQSPRHLIKEKRETATLKCYPIPRHDTVYWYQQGPGQDPQFLISFYEKMQSDKGSIPDRFSAQQFSDYHSELNMSSLELGDSALYFCASSRKATDLNYGYTFGSGTRLTVV.

The chain links TRBV9 to TRBJ2-7, with D perhaps matching TRBD2 (7 bases). The length of the CDR3 is 15 residues. V was pared by 7 bases and J by 3 bases, with 20 bases between. Germline V lookup: CDR1 SGDLS, CDR2 YYNGEE. This chain's CDR3 is CASGPMEGEGYEQYF. The CDR3 DNA is TGTGCCAGCGGACCAATGGAGGGGGAGGGCTACGAGCAGTACTTC.

The V and J genes are TRBV5-4 and TRBJ1-2; TRBD1 matches at 8 bases. Losses at the gene ends were 3 bases for V and 6 bases for J; bases not matched to a gene: 4. Germline CDR1 SGHNT, CDR2 YYREEE (reference sequence). CDR3 length: 13 residues. CDR3 in DNA: TGTGCCAGCAGCTATGGACAGGGCCATGGCTACACCTTC. The encoded protein is CASSYGQGHGYTF. Full variable domain (outside the CDR3, taken from reference TRBV5-4 and TRBJ1-2): ETGVTQSPTHLIKTRGQQVTLRCSSQSGHNTVSWYQQALGQGPQFIFQYYREEENGRGNFPPRFSGLQFPNYSSELNVNALELDDSALYLCASSYGQGHGYTFGSGTRLTVV.

The chain combines TRBV7-2 with TRBJ1-2, with 7 bases aligning to TRBD1. The CDR3 consists of 13 residues. V was clipped by 3 bases and J by 4 bases; unmatched bases: 2. In germline, CDR1 is SGHTA, CDR2 FQGNSA. The CDR3 nucleotides read TGTGCCAGCAGCTTGACAGGGCTCTATGGCTACACCTTC. This sequence encodes CASSLTGLYGYTF.

The rearrangement joins TRBV7-2 to TRBJ1-5; D is unresolved. In germline, CDR1 is SGHTA, CDR2 FQGNSA. The CDR3 covers 15 residues. V was shortened by 1 base and J by 0 bases, with 7 bases between the two germline ends. The CDR3 protein is CASSLGGYSNQPQHF. In DNA form, the CDR3 reads TGTGCCAGCAGCTTAGGAGGCTATAGCAATCAGCCCCAGCATTTT.

The rearrangement links TRBV7-2 to TRBJ2-7; D is undetermined. V lost 2 bases and J 1 base, leaving 6 bases between the germline ends. CDR1 and CDR2 from the germline V gene are SGHTA and FQGNSA. This CDR3 is built from 13 residues. The CDR3 DNA follows: TGTGCCAGCAGCTTACAGGATTCCTACGAGCAGTACTTC. It codes for CASSLQDSYEQYF.

This clone came up once. The chain has TRBV27 and TRBJ1-2; 9 nucleotides match TRBD1. Trimming took 3 bases from V and 2 from J; bases not matched to a gene: 7. This CDR3 comprises 16 residues. In germline, CDR1 is MNHEY, CDR2 SMNVEV (reference sequence). This chain's CDR3 is CASSFNGQGPNYGYTF. The CDR3 DNA sequence: TGTGCCAGCAGTTTCAATGGACAGGGGCCCAACTATGGCTACACCTTC.

This chain uses TRBV6-1 with TRBJ2-2, with 10 bases matching TRBD1. Germline V gives CDR1 MNHNS, CDR2 SASEGT. CDR3 length equals 15 residues. J gave up 3 bases and V 7 bases, and 5 bases lay outside the gene matches. CDR3 nucleotide sequence: TGTGCCAGCAACGGACAGGGGGTATACACCGGGGAGCTGTTTTTT. The encoded protein is CASNGQGVYTGELFF.

This chain uses TRBV7-6 with TRBJ1-2; 9 bases are shared with TRBD1. Per germline, CDR1 SGHVS and CDR2 FNYEAQ. The CDR3 is 13 amino acids. V shed 4 bases, J shed 4 bases, and the junction held 1 base outside the gene matches. CDR3 in amino acids: CASSSGQGYGYTF. CDR3 nucleotides: TGTGCCAGCAGCTCGGGACAGGGCTATGGCTACACCTTC. Full variable domain (missing parts from reference TRBV7-6 and TRBJ1-2): GAGVSQSPRYKVTKRGQDVALRCDPISGHVSLYWYRQALGQGPEFLTYFNYEAQQDKSGLPNDRFSAERPEGSISTLTIQRTEQRDSAMYRCASSSGQGYGYTFGSGTRLTVV.

This chain links TRBV6-1 with TRBJ2-1; 7 bases line up with TRBD1. The junction had 9 bases not matched to a gene; V was cut back by 8 bases and J by 2 bases. The germline gives CDR1 MNHNS, CDR2 SASEGT. This CDR3 is built from 15 residues. CDR3 nucleotide sequence: TGTGCCAGCCGGACCGGGACAGCTACCTACAATGAGCAGTTCTTC. It translates to CASRTGTATYNEQFF.

V is TRBV18 and J is TRBJ1-4; D not certain. Per the germline V gene, CDR1 is KGHSH and CDR2 is LQKENI. This CDR3 contains 15 residues. V was clipped by 1 base and J by 0 bases, with 6 bases between them. CDR3 loop: CASSPRRATNEKLFF. The CDR3 bases are TGTGCCAGCTCACCACGTCGAGCAACTAATGAAAAACTGTTTTTT.

The V call is TRBV6-1, the J call TRBJ1-3, with 8 positions matching TRBD1. CDR1 is MNHNS, CDR2 SASEGT, per germline. The CDR3 contains 16 residues. V lost 3 bases and J lost 0; bases outside the gene matches: 4. CDR3 in amino acids: CASSDRQGTSGNTIYF. The DNA of the CDR3 is TGTGCCAGCAGTGATCGACAGGGGACCTCTGGAAACACCATATATTTT.

The genes are TRBV6-1 and TRBJ1-1; a weak D match, TRBD1 (6 bases). The germline V and J ends were trimmed by 3 bases and 5 bases, with 16 bases remaining between them. The CDR3 length is 15 residues. CDR1 MNHNS and CDR2 SASEGT come from the germline V gene. The CDR3: CASSDLYSGETEAFF. In nucleotides, the CDR3 is TGTGCCAGCAGTGATCTCTATTCAGGGGAAACTGAAGCTTTCTTT.

This rearrangement joins TRBV27 to TRBJ2-2; tentative D call: TRBD1 (6 bases). The CDR3 runs to 13 residues. The V end was cut by 3 bases, the J end by 6 bases, with 8 bases between. Germline V lookup: CDR1 MNHEY, CDR2 SMNVEV (reference sequence). CDR3 nucleotides: TGTGCCAGCAGTTTTTCAGGGGCCGGGGAGCTGTTTTTT. This gives the protein CASSFSGAGELFF.